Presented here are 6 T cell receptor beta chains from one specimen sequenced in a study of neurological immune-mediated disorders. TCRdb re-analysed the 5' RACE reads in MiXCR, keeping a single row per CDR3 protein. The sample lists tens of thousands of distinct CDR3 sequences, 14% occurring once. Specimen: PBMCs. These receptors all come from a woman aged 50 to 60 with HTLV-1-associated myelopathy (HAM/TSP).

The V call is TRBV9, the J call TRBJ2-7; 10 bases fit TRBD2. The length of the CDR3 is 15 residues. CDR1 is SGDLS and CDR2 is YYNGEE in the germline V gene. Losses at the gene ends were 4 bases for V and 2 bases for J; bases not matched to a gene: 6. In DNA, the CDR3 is TGTGCCAGCAGCCTTGGAAGCGGGGGGGCCTACGAGCAGTACTTC. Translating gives CASSLGSGGAYEQYF.

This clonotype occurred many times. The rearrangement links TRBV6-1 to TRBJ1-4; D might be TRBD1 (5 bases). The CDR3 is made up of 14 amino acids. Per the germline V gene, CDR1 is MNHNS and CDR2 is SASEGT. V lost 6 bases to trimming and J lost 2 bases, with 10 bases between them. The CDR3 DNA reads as TGTGCCAGCAGCCAGACAGCCACTAATGAAAAACTGTTTTTT. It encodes CASSQTATNEKLFF.

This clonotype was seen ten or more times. The CDR3: CASSPIAGGVGDTQYF. CDR3 DNA: TGTGCCAGCAGTCCCATAGCGGGGGGGGTAGGAGATACGCAGTATTTT. This chain joins TRBV6-5 and TRBJ2-3; 11 bases match TRBD2. This CDR3 region has 16 residues. The V and J ends lost 5 bases and 5 bases, in that order; junction bases with no gene match: 9. Germline CDR1 and CDR2: MNHEY and SVGAGI.

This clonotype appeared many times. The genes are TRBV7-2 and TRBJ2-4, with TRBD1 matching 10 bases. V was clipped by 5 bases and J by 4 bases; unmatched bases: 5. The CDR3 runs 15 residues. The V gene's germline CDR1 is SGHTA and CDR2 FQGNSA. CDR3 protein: CASSPGTGAKNIQYF. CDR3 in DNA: TGTGCCAGCAGCCCGGGGACAGGGGCGAAAAACATTCAGTACTTC.

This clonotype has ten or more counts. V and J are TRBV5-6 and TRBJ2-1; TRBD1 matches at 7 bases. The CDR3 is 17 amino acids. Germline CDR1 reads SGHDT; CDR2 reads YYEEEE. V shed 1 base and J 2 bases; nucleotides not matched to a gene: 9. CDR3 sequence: CASSLRYRQGPYNEQFF. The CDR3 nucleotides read TGTGCCAGCAGCTTGCGGTACCGACAGGGTCCCTACAATGAGCAGTTCTTC.

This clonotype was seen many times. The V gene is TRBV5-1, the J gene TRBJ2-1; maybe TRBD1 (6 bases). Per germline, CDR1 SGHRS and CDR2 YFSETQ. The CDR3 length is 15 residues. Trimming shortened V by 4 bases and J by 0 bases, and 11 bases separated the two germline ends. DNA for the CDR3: TGCGCCAGCAGCGACGGACAGAGCTCCTACAATGAGCAGTTCTTC. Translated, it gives CASSDGQSSYNEQFF.